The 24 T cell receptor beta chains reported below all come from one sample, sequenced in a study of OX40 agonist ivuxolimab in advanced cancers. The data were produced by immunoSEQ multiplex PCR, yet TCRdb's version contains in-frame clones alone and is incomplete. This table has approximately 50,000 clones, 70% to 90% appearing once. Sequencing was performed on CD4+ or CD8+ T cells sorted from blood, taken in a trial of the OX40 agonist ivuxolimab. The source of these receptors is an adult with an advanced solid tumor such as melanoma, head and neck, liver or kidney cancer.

Here the CDR3 reads CATSRDRETQYF. DNA for the CDR3: TGTGCCACCAGCAGAGATCGGGAGACCCAGTACTTC. The chain recombines TRBV15 with TRBJ2-5; D gene ambiguous. V was shortened by 0 bases and J by 5 bases, with 4 bases between the two germline ends. This CDR3 has 12 amino acids. From germline, CDR1 is LNHNV and CDR2 YYDKDF (reference sequence). The whole variable domain, remainder taken from reference TRBV15 and TRBJ2-5, is DAMVIQNPRYQVTQFGKPVTLSCSQTLNHNVMYWYQQKSSQAPKLLFHYYDKDFNNEADTPDNFQSRRPNTSFCFLDIRSPGLGDTAMYLCATSRDRETQYFGPGTRLLVL.

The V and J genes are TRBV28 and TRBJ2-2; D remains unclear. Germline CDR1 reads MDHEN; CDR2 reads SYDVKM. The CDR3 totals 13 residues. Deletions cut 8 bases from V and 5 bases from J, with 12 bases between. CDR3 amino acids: CASLPRWTGELFF. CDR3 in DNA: TGTGCCAGCCTACCTCGTTGGACCGGGGAGCTGTTTTTT.

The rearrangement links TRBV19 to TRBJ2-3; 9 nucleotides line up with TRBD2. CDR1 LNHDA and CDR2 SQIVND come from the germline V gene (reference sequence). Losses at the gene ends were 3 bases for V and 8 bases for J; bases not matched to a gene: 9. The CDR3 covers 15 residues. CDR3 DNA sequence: TGTGCCAGTAGTATTAGCCTAGCGGGAACGCGTACGCAGTATTTT. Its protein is CASSISLAGTRTQYF.

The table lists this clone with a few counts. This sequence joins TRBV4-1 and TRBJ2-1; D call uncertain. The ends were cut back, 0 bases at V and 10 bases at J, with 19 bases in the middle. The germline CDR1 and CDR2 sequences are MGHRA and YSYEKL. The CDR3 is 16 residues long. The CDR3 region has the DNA TGCGCCAGCAGCCAAGATCGGGTGCGGTCCTCCGGAGAGCAGTTCTTC. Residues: CASSQDRVRSSGEQFF.

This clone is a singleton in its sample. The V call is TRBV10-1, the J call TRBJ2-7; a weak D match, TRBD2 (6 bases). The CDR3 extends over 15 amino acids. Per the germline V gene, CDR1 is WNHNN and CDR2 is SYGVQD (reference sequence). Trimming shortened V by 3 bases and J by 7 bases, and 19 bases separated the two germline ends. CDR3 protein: CASSEFATRTGEQYF. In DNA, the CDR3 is TGCGCCAGCAGTGAATTTGCGACTAGGACGGGTGAGCAGTACTTC.

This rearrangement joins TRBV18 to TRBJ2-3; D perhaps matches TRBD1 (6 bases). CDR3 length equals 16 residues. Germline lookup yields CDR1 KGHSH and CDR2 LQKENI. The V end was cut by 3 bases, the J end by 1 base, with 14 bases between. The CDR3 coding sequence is TGTGCCAGCTCACCTCGGCTTACAGGGCGCACAGATACGCAGTATTTT. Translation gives CASSPRLTGRTDTQYF.

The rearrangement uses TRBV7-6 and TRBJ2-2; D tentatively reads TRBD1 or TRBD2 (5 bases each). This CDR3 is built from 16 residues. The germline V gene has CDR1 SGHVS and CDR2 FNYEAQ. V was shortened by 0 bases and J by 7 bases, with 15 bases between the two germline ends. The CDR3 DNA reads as TGTGCCAGCAGCTTAGCAGGGACCCTCTGGGGCGGGGAGCTGTTTTTT. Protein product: CASSLAGTLWGGELFF.

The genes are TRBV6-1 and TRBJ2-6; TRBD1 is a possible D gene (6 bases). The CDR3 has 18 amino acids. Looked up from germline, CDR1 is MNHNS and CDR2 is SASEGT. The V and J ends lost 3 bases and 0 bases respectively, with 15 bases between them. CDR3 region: CASSDRGRLDSGANVLTF. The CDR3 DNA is TGTGCCAGCAGTGACAGGGGCCGACTTGACTCTGGGGCCAACGTCCTGACTTTC.

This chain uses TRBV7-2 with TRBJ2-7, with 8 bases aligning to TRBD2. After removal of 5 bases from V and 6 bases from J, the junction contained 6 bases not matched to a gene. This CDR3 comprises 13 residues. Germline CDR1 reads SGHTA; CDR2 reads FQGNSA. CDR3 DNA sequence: TGTGCCAGCAGCCAGATACGGGGGGGCGAGCAGTACTTC. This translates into CASSQIRGGEQYF.

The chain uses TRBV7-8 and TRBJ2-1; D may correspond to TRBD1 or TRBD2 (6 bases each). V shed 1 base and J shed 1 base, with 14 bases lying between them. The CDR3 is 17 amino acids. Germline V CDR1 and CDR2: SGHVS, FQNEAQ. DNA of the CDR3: TGTGCCAGCAGCTTAGGTCTAGGGGGGCTTTCCTACAATGAGCAGTTCTTC. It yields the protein CASSLGLGGLSYNEQFF. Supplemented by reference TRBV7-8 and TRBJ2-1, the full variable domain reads GAGVSQSPRYKVAKRGQDVALRCDPISGHVSLFWYQQALGQGPEFLTYFQNEAQLDKSGLPSDRFFAERPEGSVSTLKIQRTQQEDSAVYLCASSLGLGGLSYNEQFFGPGTRLTVL.

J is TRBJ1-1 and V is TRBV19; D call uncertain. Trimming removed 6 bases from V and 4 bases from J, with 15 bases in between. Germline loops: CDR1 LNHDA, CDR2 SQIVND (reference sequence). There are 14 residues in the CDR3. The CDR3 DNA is TGTGCCAGTAGATTGGACGGATTACCCACTGAAGCTTTCTTT. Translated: CASRLDGLPTEAFF. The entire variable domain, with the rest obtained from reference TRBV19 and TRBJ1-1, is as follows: DGGITQSPKYLFRKEGQNVTLSCEQNLNHDAMYWYRQDPGQGLRLIYYSQIVNDFQKGDIAEGYSVSREKKESFPLTVTSAQKNPTAFYLCASRLDGLPTEAFFGQGTRLTVV.

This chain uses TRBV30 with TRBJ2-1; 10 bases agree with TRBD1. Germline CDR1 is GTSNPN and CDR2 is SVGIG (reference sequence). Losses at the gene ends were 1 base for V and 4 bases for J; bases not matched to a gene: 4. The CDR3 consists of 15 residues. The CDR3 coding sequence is TGTGCCTGGAGTGGGACAGGGGGGGTTTACAATGAGCAGTTCTTC. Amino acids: CAWSGTGGVYNEQFF.

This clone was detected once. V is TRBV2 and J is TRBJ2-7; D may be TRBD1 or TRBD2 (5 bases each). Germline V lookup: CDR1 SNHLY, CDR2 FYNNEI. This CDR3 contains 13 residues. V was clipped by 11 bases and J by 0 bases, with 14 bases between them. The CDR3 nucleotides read TGTGCCGGGCGCCGGGGACCCTCCTACGAGCAGTACTTC. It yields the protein CAGRRGPSYEQYF.

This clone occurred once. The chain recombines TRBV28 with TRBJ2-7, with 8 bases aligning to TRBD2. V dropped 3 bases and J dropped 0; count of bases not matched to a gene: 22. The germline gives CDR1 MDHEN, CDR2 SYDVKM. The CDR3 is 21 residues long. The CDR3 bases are TGTGCCAGCAGTTTTGAAAGCACAGGGTATAGTAGCGGGGTGAGCTCCTACGAGCAGTACTTC. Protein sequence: CASSFESTGYSSGVSSYEQYF.

This CDR3 is CASSEIGPGFPDTQYF. CDR3 in DNA: TGTGCCAGCAGTGAAATAGGACCGGGGTTCCCAGATACGCAGTATTTT. The rearrangement joins TRBV6-1 to TRBJ2-3, with TRBD2 as a possible D gene (5 bases). Between the trimmed V and J ends, which lost 2 bases and 4 bases, there was a span of 16 bases. The germline gives CDR1 MNHNS, CDR2 SASEGT. This CDR3 contains 16 residues.

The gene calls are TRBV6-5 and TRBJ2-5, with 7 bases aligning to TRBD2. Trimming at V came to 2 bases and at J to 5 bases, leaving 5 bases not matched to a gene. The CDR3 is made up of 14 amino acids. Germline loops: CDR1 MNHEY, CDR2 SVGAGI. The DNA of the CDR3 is TGTGCCAGCAGTTACGGGAGGGGCGGGGAGACCCAGTACTTC. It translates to CASSYGRGGETQYF.

CDR3 amino acids: CASGLVTSGGGEQFF. CDR3 DNA: TGTGCTAGTGGTTTGGTAACTAGCGGGGGGGGTGAGCAGTTCTTC. The chain employs TRBV12-5 and TRBJ2-1; TRBD2 matches 13 bases. Germline trimming cut 0 bases from V and 9 bases from J; bases unmatched to any gene: 2. Germline assignment: CDR1 LGHNT and CDR2 FRNRAP. This CDR3 region has 15 residues.

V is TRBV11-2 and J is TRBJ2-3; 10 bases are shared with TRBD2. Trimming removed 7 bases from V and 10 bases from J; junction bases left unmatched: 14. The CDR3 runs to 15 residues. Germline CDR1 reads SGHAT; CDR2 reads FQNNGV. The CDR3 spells CASTRMGTSVAAQYF. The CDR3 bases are TGTGCCAGCACTCGGATGGGGACTAGCGTCGCGGCGCAGTATTTT.

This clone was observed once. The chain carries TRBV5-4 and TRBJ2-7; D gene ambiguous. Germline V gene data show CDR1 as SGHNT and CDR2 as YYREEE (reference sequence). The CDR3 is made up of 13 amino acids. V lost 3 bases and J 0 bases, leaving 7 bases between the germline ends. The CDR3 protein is CASSSPSSYEQYF. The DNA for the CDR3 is TGTGCCAGCAGCTCCCCGAGCTCCTACGAGCAGTACTTC.

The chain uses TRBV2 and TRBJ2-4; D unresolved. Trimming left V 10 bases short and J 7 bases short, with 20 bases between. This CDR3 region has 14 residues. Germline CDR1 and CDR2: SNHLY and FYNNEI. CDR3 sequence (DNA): TGTGCCACCACGCCTCCCCCCAGGCGGAACATTCAGTACTTC. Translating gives CATTPPPRRNIQYF.

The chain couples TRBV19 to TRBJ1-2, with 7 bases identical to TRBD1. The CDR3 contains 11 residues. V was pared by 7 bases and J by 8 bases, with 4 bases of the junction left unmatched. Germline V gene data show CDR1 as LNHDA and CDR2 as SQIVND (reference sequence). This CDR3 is CASTGQLGYTF. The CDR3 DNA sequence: TGTGCCAGTACGGGACAGTTGGGCTACACCTTC.

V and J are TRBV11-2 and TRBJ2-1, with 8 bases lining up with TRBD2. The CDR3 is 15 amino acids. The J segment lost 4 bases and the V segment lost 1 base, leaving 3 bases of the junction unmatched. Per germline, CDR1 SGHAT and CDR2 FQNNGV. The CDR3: CASSLGTSSYNEQFF. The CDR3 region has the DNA TGTGCCAGCAGCTTAGGGACTAGCAGTTACAATGAGCAGTTCTTC.

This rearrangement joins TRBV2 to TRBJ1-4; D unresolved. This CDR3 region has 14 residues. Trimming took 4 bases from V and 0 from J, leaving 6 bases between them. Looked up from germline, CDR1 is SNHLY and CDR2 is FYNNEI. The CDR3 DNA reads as TGTGCCAGCAGTGCGGCAGCAACTAATGAAAAACTGTTTTTT. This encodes CASSAAATNEKLFF.

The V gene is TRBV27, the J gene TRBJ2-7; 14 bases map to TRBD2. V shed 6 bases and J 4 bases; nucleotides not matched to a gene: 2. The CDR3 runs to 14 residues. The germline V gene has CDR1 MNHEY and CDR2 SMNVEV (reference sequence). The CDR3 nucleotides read TGTGCCAGCAGCGGACTAGCGGGAGGTTACGAGCAGTACTTC. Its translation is CASSGLAGGYEQYF.